This T cell receptor (beta chain) was retrieved from a study of blood T cell repertoires in COVID-19. At the level of the study: Collection of acute and convalescent COVID-19 samples took place in the United States, Italy and Spain. PBMCs, B-cell-depleted T cells, or T cells provided the cDNA or gDNA that made up the material.

The table lists this clone with a few counts. Original data processing: Amplified reference gene primers provided the basis for estimating nucleated cell counts. Method: immunoSEQ multiplex PCR; TCRdb's copy keeps in-frame clones and lacks some. The DNA was the basis for D and trimming; V, J and clone size are from that table. The sample includes roughly 250,000 clones, around 82% seen only once; the top ten take 4.5% to 5%. The source is a woman older than 75 with active or convalescent COVID-19. The sample consisted of peripheral blood.

This CDR3 is CASSDLRGEQYF. The CDR3 nucleotides are TGCGCCAGCAGTGATTTAAGAGGCGAGCAGTACTTC. The chain is built from TRBV10-1 and TRBJ2-7; D call uncertain. Germline CDR1 and CDR2: WNHNN and SYGVQD (reference sequence). V lost 3 bases and J lost 6, with 9 bases in between. The length of the CDR3 is 12 residues.